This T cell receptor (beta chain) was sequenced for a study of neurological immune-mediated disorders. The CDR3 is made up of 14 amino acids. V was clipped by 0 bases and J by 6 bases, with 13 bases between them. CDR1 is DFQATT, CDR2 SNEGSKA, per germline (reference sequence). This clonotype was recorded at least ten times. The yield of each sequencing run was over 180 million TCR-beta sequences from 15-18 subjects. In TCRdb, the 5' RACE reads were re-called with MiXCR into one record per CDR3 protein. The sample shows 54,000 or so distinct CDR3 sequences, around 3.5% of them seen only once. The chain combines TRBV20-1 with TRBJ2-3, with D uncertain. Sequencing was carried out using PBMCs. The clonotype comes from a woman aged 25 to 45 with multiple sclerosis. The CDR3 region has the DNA TGCAGTGCTAGAGATTCGGCAGGATGGGATACGCAGTATTTT. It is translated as CSARDSAGWDTQYF.